This T cell receptor beta chain derives from a study of cytomegalovirus exposure and HLA in healthy donors. Study outcomes and limitations: Later analysis suggested most CMV-associated TCR beta chains were HLA-restricted. Excluded were some V segments that proved indistinguishable, including TRBV6-2 and TRBV6-3.

60 Vbeta and 13 Jbeta primers were used in PCR. Original processing methods: Later, an analysis found roughly 80 million unique TCR beta chains, and some 10 million of these were shared. The data were produced by immunoSEQ multiplex PCR, yet TCRdb's version contains in-frame clones alone and is incomplete. The V and J calls and clone size are taken from that table; D and trimming were inferred from the DNA. The data contain some 150,000 clones, 75% to 80% of them seen just once; the ten biggest clones take up 1.7%. The germline CDR1 and CDR2 sequences are PRHDT and FYEKMQ (reference sequence). The CDR3 has 17 amino acids. J lost 3 bases, V lost 5 bases, and 9 bases had no gene match. Concerning this clone itself: Antigen unknown.

The rearrangement links TRBV13 to TRBJ2-2; 10 bases align to TRBD1. The TCR originated in a woman aged 30 to 39 in good health and CMV-seronegative. The sequenced sample was PBMCs. CDR3 nucleotide sequence: TGTGCCAGCAGCAGCCTCGCGGGACAGGGGTACACCGGGGAGCTGTTTTTT. It yields the protein CASSSLAGQGYTGELFF.